This TCR beta chain was found in a study of tumor-infiltrating lymphocytes in primary liver carcinoma. Overall study: Patients were both men and women, whose ages ran from 30 to 69 years.

This CDR3 comprises 16 residues. The V and J ends lost 6 bases and 2 bases respectively, with 20 bases between them. Germline-derived CDR1 and CDR2 are MNHEY and SVGAGI. A remark on this clonotype: The antigen is undetermined.

Unsorted whole blood supplied the blood RNA, and germline DNA was isolated too. Preoperatively, roughly 4.1 milliliters of peripheral blood were collected. With about 470 ng total RNA as template and a constant-region primer, TCR beta cDNA was made. Three nested multiplex PCR rounds, a slightly modified ARM-PCR method, built the TCR beta libraries. In the first two PCR rounds, TRBV1-TRBV30 forward primers were paired with a C-beta reverse primer, and each round lasted roughly 10 cycles. TCRdb redid the calling of the multiplex PCR reads with MiXCR, one entry per CDR3 protein. The top ten clones hold over 15% of a sample with fewer than 400,000 distinct CDR3 sequences, approximately 58% of them seen once. Broader study findings: Tumor samples exhibited a significantly greater top-250-clone fraction than blood samples (p = 0.039). Compared with tumor region pairs, tumor-adjacent and tumor-blood pairs overlapped less.

This TCR derives from a woman in her twenties or thirties with primary liver carcinoma and hepatitis B virus infection. Sequencing was carried out using peripheral blood. The chain combines TRBV6-5 with TRBJ2-7; either TRBD1 or TRBD2 may fit D (5 bases each). In nucleotides, the CDR3 is TGTGCCAGCAGACTGACTGCCAGTGGGACCACCTACGAGCAGTACTTC. This codes for CASRLTASGTTYEQYF.